Shown below are 5 T cell receptor beta chains from a single sample sequenced in a study of T-cell reconstitution after alpha-beta-depleted transplantation in children. Unique molecular identifiers were incorporated when the TCRbeta library was constructed. Using its own MiXCR run on the PCR reads, TCRdb lists one record per CDR3 protein. The sample lists 500,000 to 600,000 distinct CDR3 sequences; 30% to 35% were seen once. Sequenced here: PBMCs from the stem cell graft donor, sampled from the stem cell graft. The receptors originated from a human donor who donated a stem cell graft to a child with aplastic anemia.

This clonotype was observed a handful of times. The CDR3 region has the DNA TGTGCCAGCAGCCGGAATGAGCAGTTCTTC. Translated: CASSRNEQFF. The chain couples TRBV5-8 to TRBJ2-1; D is undetermined. The CDR3 is 10 amino acids. V was clipped by 4 bases and J by 7 bases, with 3 bases between them. In germline, CDR1 is SGHTS, CDR2 YDEGEE.

This chain connects TRBV10-3 to TRBJ2-3, with D possibly matching TRBD2 (5 bases). Germline-derived CDR1 and CDR2 are ENHRY and SYGVKD. Trimming cost V 4 bases and J 0 bases, with 20 bases left between them. The CDR3 extends over 18 amino acids. The CDR3 loop reads CAISAGSVGEESTDTQYF. CDR3 coding DNA: TGTGCCATCAGTGCCGGATCGGTGGGAGAAGAGAGCACAGATACGCAGTATTTT.

V usage is TRBV7-9 and J usage is TRBJ1-1; D is uncertain. This CDR3 contains 14 residues. Trimming left V 7 bases short and J 6 bases short, with 18 bases between. The germline CDR1 and CDR2 sequences are SEHNR and FQNEAQ (reference sequence). CDR3 in amino acids: CASTQIAGHPEAFF. In DNA form, the CDR3 reads TGTGCCAGCACACAGATTGCAGGCCACCCTGAAGCTTTCTTT.

This clonotype was detected only a few times. The rearrangement links TRBV20-1 to TRBJ2-7, with 11 bases matching TRBD2. Germline CDR1 and CDR2: DFQATT and SNEGSKA (reference sequence). V shed 1 base and J 3 bases; nucleotides not matched to a gene: 11. CDR3 length: 17 amino acids. CDR3 in amino acids: CSARGDSGRAGLYEQYF. In DNA, the CDR3 is TGCAGTGCTAGAGGGGATAGCGGGAGGGCAGGGCTCTACGAGCAGTACTTC.

This clonotype was found a few times. The chain combines TRBV11-2 with TRBJ1-4; TRBD1 matches 9 bases. CDR1 SGHAT and CDR2 FQNNGV come from the germline V gene. V gave up 3 bases and J gave up 0 bases; unmatched junction bases: 5. The CDR3 length is 17 residues. The CDR3 loop reads CASSFLGQGTTNEKLFF. In DNA form, the CDR3 reads TGTGCCAGCAGCTTTCTGGGACAGGGAACAACTAATGAAAAACTGTTTTTT.